One sample yielded the 11 T cell receptor beta chains listed below, sequenced in a study of T cells in Graves' hyperthyroidism and ophthalmopathy. There were TCR beta CDR3 regions amplified from RNA transcripts. TCR CDR3 regions were first amplified by RT-PCR with HTBI primers. MiXCR was run by TCRdb on the multiplex PCR reads, yielding one entry per CDR3 protein. The sample yields about 720,000 distinct CDR3 sequences, over 15% seen once. Sequences were obtained from blood. All receptors come from a woman in her forties or fifties with Graves' hyperthyroidism that later progressed to Graves' ophthalmopathy.

Many counts were recorded for this clonotype. The rearrangement links TRBV18 to TRBJ1-1, with TRBD1 as a possible D gene (6 bases). The CDR3 loop spans 15 amino acids. Germline-derived CDR1 and CDR2 are KGHSH and LQKENI. Trimming cost V 1 base and J 3 bases, with 12 bases left between them. CDR3 in amino acids: CASSPRPQGDTEAFF. DNA for the CDR3: TGTGCCAGCTCACCACGGCCACAGGGAGACACTGAAGCTTTCTTT.

This clonotype has a handful of counts. The rearrangement links TRBV6-1 to TRBJ2-3, with D perhaps matching TRBD2 (6 bases). V was pared by 3 bases and J by 0 bases, with 13 bases between. The CDR3 is 16 amino acids. The germline V gene encodes CDR1 MNHNS and CDR2 SASEGT. CDR3 nucleotides: TGTGCCAGCAGTGAGGGACTTTACCCTAGCACAGATACGCAGTATTTT. Translation gives CASSEGLYPSTDTQYF.

This clonotype has ten or more counts. The chain links TRBV18 to TRBJ1-2, with 7 bases matching TRBD1. The CDR3 runs 18 residues. V gave up 3 bases and J gave up 5 bases; unmatched junction bases: 18. Germline V CDR1 and CDR2: KGHSH, LQKENI. Written as DNA, the CDR3 is TGTGCCAGCTCACCGGGACCGGGACAGCACTTAAAGGGGTATGGCTACACCTTC. It yields the protein CASSPGPGQHLKGYGYTF. Based on the CDR3 plus reference TRBV18 and TRBJ1-2, the full variable domain is NAGVMQNPRHLVRRRGQEARLRCSPMKGHSHVYWYRQLPEEGLKFMVYLQKENIIDESGMPKERFSAEFPKEGPSILRIQQVVRGDSAAYFCASSPGPGQHLKGYGYTFGSGTRLTVV.

This clonotype was recorded at least ten times. V and J are TRBV18 and TRBJ1-1; D is uncertain. Germline V gene lookup returns CDR1 KGHSH and CDR2 LQKENI. The CDR3 spans 13 residues. The V and J ends lost 6 bases and 6 bases respectively, with 14 bases between them. CDR3 bases: TGTGCCAGCTCGCCGGGTAAAATGGCTGAAGCTTTCTTT. Protein: CASSPGKMAEAFF.

This clonotype was counted at least ten times. The gene calls are TRBV5-6 and TRBJ2-3, with D possibly being TRBD2 (6 bases). Germline V gene lookup returns CDR1 SGHDT and CDR2 YYEEEE. The CDR3 totals 13 residues. V was clipped by 4 bases and J by 2 bases, with 8 bases between them. CDR3 nucleotide sequence: TGTGCCAGCAGCGCGGACTACACAGATACGCAGTATTTT. Translating gives CASSADYTDTQYF.

In this sample, this clonotype turned up many times. V usage is TRBV11-2 and J usage is TRBJ1-2, with TRBD1 matching 7 bases. Germline-derived CDR1 and CDR2 are SGHAT and FQNNGV. Trimming removed 5 bases from V and 6 bases from J; junction bases left unmatched: 18. CDR3 length equals 17 residues. CDR3: CASSALPRTGASDGYTF. The CDR3, as DNA: TGTGCCAGCAGCGCTCTACCCCGTACAGGGGCGTCAGATGGCTACACCTTC.

This clonotype was seen a handful of times. The chain combines TRBV29-1 with TRBJ2-5, with D possibly TRBD1 on 6 matching bases. Trimming left V 5 bases short and J 5 bases short, with 12 bases between. CDR3 length: 12 residues. Germline V gene lookup returns CDR1 SQVTM and CDR2 ANQGSEA. The CDR3 DNA reads TGCAGCGTTCCACAGGGAGCCGAGACCCAGTACTTC. Translating it yields CSVPQGAETQYF.

This clonotype was seen a handful of times. The genes are TRBV30 and TRBJ2-2, with a weak D call TRBD2 (5 bases). The germline gives CDR1 GTSNPN, CDR2 SVGIG (reference sequence). Trimming removed 6 bases from V and 3 bases from J, with 14 bases in between. The CDR3 runs 14 residues. The DNA for the CDR3 is TGTGCCTGCCGTGGCAGGACTGACACCGGGGAGCTGTTTTTT. Its protein product is CACRGRTDTGELFF. Full variable domain (outside the CDR3, taken from reference TRBV30 and TRBJ2-2): SQTIHQWPATLVQPVGSPLSLECTVEGTSNPNLYWYRQAAGRGLQLLFYSVGIGQISSEVPQNLSASRPQDRQFILSSKKLLLSDSGFYLCACRGRTDTGELFFGEGSRLTVL.

This clonotype was picked up many times. The CDR3 is CATSSWAYPYGYTF. For the CDR3, the DNA is TGTGCCACCAGCAGCTGGGCCTACCCCTATGGCTACACCTTC. This chain joins TRBV15 and TRBJ1-2; D ambiguous. Germline V gives CDR1 LNHNV, CDR2 YYDKDF (reference sequence). The CDR3 is 14 amino acids. The ends were cut back, 3 bases at V and 4 bases at J, with 12 bases in the middle.

Many counts were recorded for this clonotype. The rearrangement links TRBV7-3 to TRBJ2-1; 11 positions match TRBD2. CDR3 length equals 16 residues. The ends lost 4 bases at V and 5 bases at J; junction bases unmatched: 7. Germline V gene data show CDR1 as SGHTA and CDR2 as FQGTGA. The CDR3 loop reads CASSSRLAGGHNEQFF. CDR3 in DNA: TGTGCCAGCAGCTCGAGGCTAGCGGGGGGCCACAATGAGCAGTTCTTC.

This clonotype appeared many times. The chain joins TRBV3-1 to TRBJ1-1; no clear D gene. Germline V gene lookup returns CDR1 LGHDT and CDR2 YNNKEL (reference sequence). The CDR3 runs to 15 residues. Trimming left V 1 base short and J 5 bases short, with 14 bases between. As DNA, the CDR3 is TGTGCCAGCAGCCAAGTTGATAGGGTAAGGACTGAAGCTTTCTTT. Protein sequence: CASSQVDRVRTEAFF.